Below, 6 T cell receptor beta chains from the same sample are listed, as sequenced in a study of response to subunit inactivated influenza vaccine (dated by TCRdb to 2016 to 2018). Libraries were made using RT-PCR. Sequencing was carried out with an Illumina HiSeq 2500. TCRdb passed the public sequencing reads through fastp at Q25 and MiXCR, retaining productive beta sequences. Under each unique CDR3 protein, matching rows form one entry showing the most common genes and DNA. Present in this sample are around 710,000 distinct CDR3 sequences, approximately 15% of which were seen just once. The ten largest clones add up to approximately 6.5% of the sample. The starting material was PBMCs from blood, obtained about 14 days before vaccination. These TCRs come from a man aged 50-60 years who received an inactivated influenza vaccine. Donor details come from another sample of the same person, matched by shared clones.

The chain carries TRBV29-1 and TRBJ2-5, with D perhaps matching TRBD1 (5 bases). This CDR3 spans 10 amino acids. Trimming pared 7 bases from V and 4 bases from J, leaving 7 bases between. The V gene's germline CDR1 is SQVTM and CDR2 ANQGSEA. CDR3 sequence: CSGQGETQYF. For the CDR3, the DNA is TGCAGCGGGCAGGGAGAGACCCAGTACTTC.

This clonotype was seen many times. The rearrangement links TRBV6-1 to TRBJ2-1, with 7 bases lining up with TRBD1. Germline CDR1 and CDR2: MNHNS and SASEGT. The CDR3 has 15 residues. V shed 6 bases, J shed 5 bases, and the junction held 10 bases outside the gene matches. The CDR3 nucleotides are TGTGCCAGCAGGGGAGCGGACAGGTTGAACAATGAGCAGTTCTTC. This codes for CASRGADRLNNEQFF.

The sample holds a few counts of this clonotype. In nucleotides, the CDR3 is TGCAGTGCTAGAGATGGGACTAGCGGGGGGGCAAAAGAGACCCAGTACTTC. This sequence encodes CSARDGTSGGAKETQYF. The chain carries TRBV20-1 and TRBJ2-5; the match to TRBD2 covers 16 bases. With V trimmed by 0 bases and J by 3 bases, 4 bases remained unmatched. The CDR3 spans 17 residues. The germline gives CDR1 DFQATT, CDR2 SNEGSKA (reference sequence).

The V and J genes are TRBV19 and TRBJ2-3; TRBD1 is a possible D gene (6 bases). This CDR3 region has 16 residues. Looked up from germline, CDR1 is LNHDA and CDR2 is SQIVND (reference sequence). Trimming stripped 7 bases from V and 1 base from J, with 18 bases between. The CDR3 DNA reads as TGTGCCAGTACCTTAATAGGGGGAAAAGGCACAGATACGCAGTATTTT. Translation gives CASTLIGGKGTDTQYF.

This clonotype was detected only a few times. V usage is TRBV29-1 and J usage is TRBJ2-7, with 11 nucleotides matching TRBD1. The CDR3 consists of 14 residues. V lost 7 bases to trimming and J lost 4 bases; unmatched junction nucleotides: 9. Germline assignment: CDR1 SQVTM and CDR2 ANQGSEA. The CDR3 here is CSAASGQGAYEQYF. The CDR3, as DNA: TGCAGCGCCGCCTCCGGACAGGGGGCTTACGAGCAGTACTTC.

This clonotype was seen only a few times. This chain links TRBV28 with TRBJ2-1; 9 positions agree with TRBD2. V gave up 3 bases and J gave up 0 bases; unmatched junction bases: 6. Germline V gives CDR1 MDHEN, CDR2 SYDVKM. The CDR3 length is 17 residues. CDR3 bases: TGTGCCAGCAGTTTCGGCGGGAGGGGGGTCTCCTACAATGAGCAGTTCTTC. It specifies CASSFGGRGVSYNEQFF.